Reported below is one TCR beta chain. These data come from a study of shared clonotypes between healthy human individuals. Study-wide context: Each donor's CD8 memory used one plate, CD8 naive two, each CD4 subset three.

Naive CD8 cells were CD45RO-negative, positively selected for CCR7, excluding terminally differentiated effector memory CD45RA+ cells. None of the donors, who were healthy HIV-negative adults, had recently had acute infections or vaccinations. The table came from immunoSEQ multiplex PCR; TCRdb's copy has only in-frame clones and leaves some out. The table records hundreds of thousands of clones, approximately 96% of them present only once. Trimming pared 0 bases from V and 6 bases from J, leaving 12 bases between. Germline CDR1 LGHNA, CDR2 YNFKEQ. This CDR3 is built from 15 residues. The source of this sequence is a woman in her 30s in good health. Sequencing was carried out using naive CD8+ T cells sorted from blood. The gene calls are TRBV4-2 and TRBJ1-5; D uncertain. The CDR3 nucleotides are TGTGCCAGCAGCCAAGATGAAGGATGGGGTCAGCCCCAGCATTTT. It translates to CASSQDEGWGQPQHF.